This T cell receptor beta chain was documented in a study of T cell responses to AZD1222 COVID-19 vaccine. Germline V lookup: CDR1 MNHEY, CDR2 SVGEGT. Trimming pared 2 bases from V and 8 bases from J, leaving 10 bases between. The CDR3 contains 13 residues. TCRdb's table, derived via immunoSEQ multiplex PCR, lists solely in-frame clones and lacks some. Of roughly 86,000 clones in the sample, 85% were seen once. This chain connects TRBV6-2 or TRBV6-3 to TRBJ2-1; tentatively, D is TRBD2 (5 bases). This specimen consisted of peripheral blood, obtained 28 days after the second AZD1222 dose. This TCR was sampled from an adult who received the AZD1222 COVID-19 vaccine. CDR3 sequence reads: CASSYPLGDEQFF. The CDR3 DNA is TGTGCCAGCAGTTACCCCCTCGGGGATGAGCAGTTCTTC.